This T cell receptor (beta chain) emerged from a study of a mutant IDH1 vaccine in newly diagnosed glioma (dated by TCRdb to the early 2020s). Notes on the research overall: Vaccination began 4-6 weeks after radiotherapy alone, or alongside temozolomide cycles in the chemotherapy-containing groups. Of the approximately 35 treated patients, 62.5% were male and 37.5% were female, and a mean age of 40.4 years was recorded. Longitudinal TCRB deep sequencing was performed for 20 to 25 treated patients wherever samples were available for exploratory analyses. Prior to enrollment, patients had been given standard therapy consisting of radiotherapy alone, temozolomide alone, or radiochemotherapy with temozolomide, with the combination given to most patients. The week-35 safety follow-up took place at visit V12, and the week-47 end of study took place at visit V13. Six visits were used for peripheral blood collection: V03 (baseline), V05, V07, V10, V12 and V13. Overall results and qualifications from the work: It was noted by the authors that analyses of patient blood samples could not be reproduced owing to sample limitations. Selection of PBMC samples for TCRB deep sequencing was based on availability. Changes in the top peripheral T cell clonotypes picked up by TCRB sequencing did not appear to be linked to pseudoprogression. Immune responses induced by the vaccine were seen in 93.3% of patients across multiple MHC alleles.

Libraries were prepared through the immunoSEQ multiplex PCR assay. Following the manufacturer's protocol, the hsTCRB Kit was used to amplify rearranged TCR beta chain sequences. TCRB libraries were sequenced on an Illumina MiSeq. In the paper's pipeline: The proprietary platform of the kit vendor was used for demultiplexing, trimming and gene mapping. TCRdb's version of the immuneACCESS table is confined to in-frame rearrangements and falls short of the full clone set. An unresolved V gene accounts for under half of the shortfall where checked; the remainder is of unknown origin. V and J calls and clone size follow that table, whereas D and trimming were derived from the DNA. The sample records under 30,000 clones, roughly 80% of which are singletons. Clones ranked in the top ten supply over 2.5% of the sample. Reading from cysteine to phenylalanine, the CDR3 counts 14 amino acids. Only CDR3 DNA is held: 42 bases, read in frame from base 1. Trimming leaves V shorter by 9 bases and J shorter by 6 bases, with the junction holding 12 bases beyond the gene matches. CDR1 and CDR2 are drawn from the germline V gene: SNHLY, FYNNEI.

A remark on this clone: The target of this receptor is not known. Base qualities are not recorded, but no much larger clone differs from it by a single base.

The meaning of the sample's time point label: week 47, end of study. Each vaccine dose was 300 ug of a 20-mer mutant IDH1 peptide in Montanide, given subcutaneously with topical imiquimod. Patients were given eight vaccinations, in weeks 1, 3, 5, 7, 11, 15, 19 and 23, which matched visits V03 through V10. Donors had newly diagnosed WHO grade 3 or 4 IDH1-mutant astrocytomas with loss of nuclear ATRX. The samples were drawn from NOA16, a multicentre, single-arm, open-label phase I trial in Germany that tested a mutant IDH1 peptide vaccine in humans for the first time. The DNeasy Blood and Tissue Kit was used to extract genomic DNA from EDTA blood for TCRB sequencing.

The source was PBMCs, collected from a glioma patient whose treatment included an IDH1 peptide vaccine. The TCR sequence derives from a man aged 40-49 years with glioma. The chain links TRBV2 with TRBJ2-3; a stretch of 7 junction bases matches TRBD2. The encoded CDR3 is CASRRWEGPDTQYF. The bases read TGTGCCAGTCGAAGATGGGAGGGCCCTGATACGCAGTATTTT.